This record covers a single T cell receptor beta chain. Its antigen is unidentified. V shed 6 bases and J shed 5 bases, with 11 bases lying between them. Per the germline V gene, CDR1 is LGHDT and CDR2 is YNNKEL (reference sequence). The CDR3 has 13 residues. The data belong to a study of T-cell memory formation after mild COVID-19. Whole-study findings and limits: The study found balanced CD4/CD8 in clones contracting day 15 to 85 and a CD4+ lean in later expanders. Cross-reactive memory apparently joined, as some responding clones appeared in pre-infection memory. Mostly located in CM and EM were contracting CD4+ clones, with contracting CD8+ clones located in EMRA.

TCRdb fed the 5' RACE reads into MiXCR, producing one record per CDR3 protein. This table has 430,000 or so distinct CDR3 sequences, around a quarter appearing once. This clonotype was sampled from an adult woman who had mild COVID-19 (a few samples of this study predate the infection). Cell type and time point are not known. This sequence joins TRBV3-1 and TRBJ2-1; no definite D call. What was sequenced was PBMCs or a T cell subset sorted from them (not recorded which). CDR3: CASSPTRNNEQFF. The DNA of the CDR3 is TGTGCCAGCAGTCCTACTCGGAACAATGAGCAGTTCTTC.